Described below is a single T cell receptor beta chain sequence and its context. CDR1 is SGHAT, CDR2 FQNNGV, per germline. The V and J ends lost 3 bases and 0 bases, in that order; junction bases with no gene match: 12. This CDR3 region has 19 residues. Produced via immunoSEQ multiplex PCR; TCRdb's table is partial and in-frame only. This table holds around 69,000 clones, just over 95% found once. These data belong to a study of cytomegalovirus exposure and HLA in healthy donors. Sequenced material: PBMCs. This sequence originates from a young woman in good health and CMV-seropositive. V usage is TRBV11-2 and J usage is TRBJ2-2; 8 bases align to TRBD2. Here the CDR3 DNA reads TGTGCCAGCAGCTTTGAGCGGGAGCGAGTGAACGCGAACACCGGGGAGCTGTTTTTT. It codes for CASSFERERVNANTGELFF. Together with reference TRBV11-2 and TRBJ2-2, the CDR3 gives the full variable domain: EAGVAQSPRYKIIEKRQSVAFWCNPISGHATLYWYQQILGQGPKLLIQFQNNGVVDDSQLPKDRFSAERLKGVDSTLKIQPAKLEDSAVYLCASSFERERVNANTGELFFGEGSRLTVL.